One T cell receptor beta chain is described in this entry. The data were produced by immunoSEQ multiplex PCR, yet TCRdb's version contains in-frame clones alone and is incomplete. The sample holds over 10,000 clones; around 80% are singletons and the top ten take approximately 40%. This record comes from a study of blood T cell repertoires in COVID-19. The source is a man older than 75 with acute or convalescent COVID-19. Sequencing input: peripheral blood.

The CDR3 DNA follows: TGTGCCAGCAGTTCTCCTTCCTACGAGCAGTACTTC. It encodes CASSSPSYEQYF. The chain couples TRBV6-6 to TRBJ2-7; no firm D call. This CDR3 has 12 amino acids. Germline assignment: CDR1 MNHNY and CDR2 SVGAGI (reference sequence). With 4 bases removed from V and 1 base from J, the gap between germline ends came to 5 bases.